Listed here are 9 T cell receptor beta chains from one sample, sequenced in a study of immune evolution from preneoplasia to lung adenocarcinoma. Libraries were prepared by immunoSEQ multiplex PCR; TCRdb keeps only in-frame clonotypes and omits some of them. The data contain about 8,300 clones, roughly four fifths of them seen just once; the ten biggest clones take up roughly 2.4%. Input material: FFPE invasive lung adenocarcinoma tissue. The receptors originated from a person aged 50-70 years with lung adenocarcinoma.

The rearrangement uses TRBV29-1 and TRBJ2-1, with 10 bases fitting TRBD2. The CDR3 runs to 16 residues. With V trimmed by 2 bases and J by 2 bases, 6 bases remained unmatched. Germline V lookup: CDR1 SQVTM, CDR2 ANQGSEA. The CDR3: CSVEISGRGAYNEQFF. DNA for the CDR3: TGCAGCGTTGAAATCAGCGGGAGGGGCGCCTACAATGAGCAGTTCTTC.

This chain uses TRBV7-8 with TRBJ1-2; D remains unclear. Germline V lookup: CDR1 SGHVS, CDR2 FQNEAQ. The CDR3 has 13 amino acids. V shed 5 bases and J shed 4 bases, with 11 bases lying between them. This CDR3 is CASSAVRGYGYTF. Here the CDR3 DNA reads TGTGCCAGCAGCGCAGTGCGGGGCTATGGCTACACCTTC.

V gene TRBV28 combines with J gene TRBJ2-1, with D perhaps TRBD1 (6 bases). The CDR3 spans 14 residues. The V end lost 6 bases, the J end lost 10 bases, and 19 bases lay between the germline ends. CDR1 MDHEN and CDR2 SYDVKM come from the germline V gene. The CDR3 loop is CASRTLHRDLEQFF. For the CDR3, the DNA is TGTGCCAGCAGGACCCTTCACAGGGATCTGGAGCAGTTCTTC.

CDR3 loop: CASTEGLRTDTQYF. The CDR3 nucleotides are TGTGCCAGCACCGAAGGGCTTCGCACAGATACGCAGTATTTT. V is TRBV5-6 and J is TRBJ2-3; no clear D gene. The CDR3 loop spans 14 amino acids. From germline, CDR1 is SGHDT and CDR2 YYEEEE. V was shortened by 6 bases and J by 1 base, with 12 bases between the two germline ends.

The V call is TRBV7-8, the J call TRBJ2-7; 7 nucleotides align to TRBD2. The CDR3 contains 14 residues. Germline CDR1 and CDR2: SGHVS and FQNEAQ. V shed 6 bases and J 1 base; nucleotides not matched to a gene: 6. The CDR3: CASSFGLGSYEQYF. The CDR3 DNA reads TGTGCCAGCAGTTTCGGACTAGGATCCTACGAGCAGTACTTC.

This rearrangement joins TRBV9 to TRBJ2-7; TRBD2 aligns across 14 bases. V dropped 4 bases and J dropped 3; count of bases not matched to a gene: 15. The CDR3 is made up of 19 amino acids. The germline V gene has CDR1 SGDLS and CDR2 YYNGEE. In DNA form, the CDR3 reads TGTGCCAGCAGCTCCCCTCCCGGGACTAGCGGGAGATCTGACTACGAGCAGTACTTC. Translating it yields CASSSPPGTSGRSDYEQYF. The complete variable domain, with remaining parts taken from reference TRBV9 and TRBJ2-7, reads DSGVTQTPKHLITATGQRVTLRCSPRSGDLSVYWYQQSLDQGLQFLIQYYNGEERAKGNILERFSAQQFPDLHSELNLSSLELGDSALYFCASSSPPGTSGRSDYEQYFGPGTRLTVT.

Points on this clone: Other nucleotide sequences in the sample specify the same CDR3. The V and J genes are TRBV5-1 and TRBJ1-1; D gene uncertain. The CDR3 covers 17 residues. V was clipped by 0 bases and J by 1 base, with 16 bases between them. The germline CDR1 and CDR2 sequences are SGHRS and YFSETQ. CDR3: CASSLGLYRISNTEAFF. CDR3 in DNA: TGCGCCAGCAGCTTGGGACTTTATCGCATTTCGAACACTGAAGCTTTCTTT. Drawing the rest from reference TRBV5-1 and TRBJ1-1, the complete variable domain is KAGVTQTPRYLIKTRGQQVTLSCSPISGHRSVSWYQQTPGQGLQFLFEYFSETQRNKGNFPGRFSGRQFSNSRSEMNVSTLELGDSALYLCASSLGLYRISNTEAFFGQGTRLTVV.

This clone has more than one count but fewer than ten. The J gene is TRBJ2-5, the V gene TRBV4-2, with 10 bases lining up with TRBD2. The V and J ends lost 0 bases and 5 bases, in that order; junction bases with no gene match: 9. CDR1 LGHNA and CDR2 YNFKEQ come from the germline V gene. The CDR3 is 17 amino acids. The CDR3 sequence is CASSQDAASGSGETQYF. The CDR3 DNA reads as TGTGCCAGCAGCCAAGATGCGGCTAGCGGGAGTGGGGAGACCCAGTACTTC.

The chain is built from TRBV10-3 and TRBJ2-5, with TRBD2 matching 12 bases. The CDR3 loop spans 15 amino acids. Germline V gene data show CDR1 as ENHRY and CDR2 as SYGVKD. J lost 4 bases, V lost 5 bases, and 5 bases had no gene match. CDR3 DNA sequence: TGTGCCATCAGTTCCCGGGGACTAGCGGGAGAGACCCAGTACTTC. Amino acids: CAISSRGLAGETQYF.